Presented here are 17 T cell receptor beta chains from one specimen sequenced in a study of shared clonotypes between healthy human individuals. Produced via immunoSEQ multiplex PCR; TCRdb's table is partial and in-frame only. The sample has about 580,000 clones, 95% to 98% seen once. Terminally differentiated effector memory CD45RA+ cells were excluded from the naive CD8 cells, which were CD45RO-negative and positively selected for CCR7. The sample consisted of naive CD8+ T cells sorted from blood. The receptors stem from a man under 40 in good health.

Notes on this clone: The junction and the germline gene differ at one end; a read error may be behind it. The same CDR3 also results from other DNA sequences found in this sample. The genes are TRBV4-1 and TRBJ2-7; D might be TRBD1 (6 bases). This CDR3 comprises 15 residues. CDR1 is MGHRA and CDR2 is YSYEKL in the germline V gene. The CDR3 loop is CASSQDLGTRNEQYF. DNA for the CDR3: TGCGCTAGCAGCCAAGATCTCGGGACAAGGAACGAGCAGTACTTC.

The count of this clone is one. The V call is TRBV6-5, the J call TRBJ2-7; D not resolved. Germline lookup yields CDR1 MNHEY and CDR2 SVGAGI. Trimming shortened V by 0 bases and J by 7 bases, and 10 bases separated the two germline ends. The CDR3 sequence is 13 residues long. CDR3 nucleotide sequence: TGTGCCAGCAGTTACTCGAAAGGTGGAGAGCAGTACTTC. Its protein product is CASSYSKGGEQYF.

This chain connects TRBV5-6 to TRBJ2-1, with 8 bases fitting TRBD1. Unmatched junction bases numbered 7, after V lost 0 bases and J lost 2 bases. The CDR3 sequence is 17 residues long. Germline-derived CDR1 and CDR2 are SGHDT and YYEEEE. CDR3 sequence reads: CASSLGGAGGPYNEQFF. The CDR3 DNA follows: TGTGCCAGCAGCTTGGGTGGCGCAGGGGGCCCCTACAATGAGCAGTTCTTC.

The genes are TRBV19 and TRBJ2-3; D not certain. Trimming left V 5 bases short and J 0 bases short, with 6 bases between. CDR3 length equals 13 residues. In germline, CDR1 is LNHDA, CDR2 SQIVND (reference sequence). The CDR3, as DNA: TGTGCCAGTAGTTGGAGCAGCACAGATACGCAGTATTTT. Protein product: CASSWSSTDTQYF.

The genes are TRBV6-1 and TRBJ1-2, with TRBD1 identical over 7 bases. The CDR3 spans 15 residues. The germline V gene encodes CDR1 MNHNS and CDR2 SASEGT. With V trimmed by 2 bases and J by 6 bases, 9 bases remained unmatched. The DNA of the CDR3 is TGTGCCAGCAGTGAAATCGGCAGGGGGGAAAATGGCTACACCTTC. The encoded protein is CASSEIGRGENGYTF.

This clone was counted once. The CDR3 protein is CASSADSGISNGYTF. The DNA for the CDR3 is TGTGCCAGCAGCGCAGACTCAGGGATCTCAAATGGCTACACCTTC. J is TRBJ1-2 and V is TRBV5-4, with a tentative D call TRBD1 (5 bases). The V and J ends lost 4 bases and 6 bases respectively, with 19 bases between them. The CDR3 runs to 15 residues. CDR1 SGHNT and CDR2 YYREEE come from the germline V gene (reference sequence).

The J gene is TRBJ2-7, the V gene TRBV30, with 7 bases aligning to TRBD2. With 2 bases clipped from V and 3 bases from J, the junction kept 7 bases outside the gene matches. This CDR3 has 14 residues. CDR1 and CDR2 (germline): GTSNPN, SVGIG (reference sequence). CDR3 in amino acids: CAWSSWGGNYEQYF. The CDR3 DNA reads as TGTGCCTGGAGTTCTTGGGGGGGGAACTACGAGCAGTACTTC.

Notes on this clone: Within the sample, other DNA sequences also encode this same CDR3. The rearrangement joins TRBV27 to TRBJ2-7; no reliable D call. In germline, CDR1 is MNHEY, CDR2 SMNVEV (reference sequence). Trimming removed 0 bases from V and 4 bases from J, with 7 bases in between. CDR3 length: 13 residues. CDR3 sequence (DNA): TGTGCCAGCAGTTTATCAGGAGTTTACGAGCAGTACTTC. Protein product: CASSLSGVYEQYF.

The chain has TRBV4-1 and TRBJ1-5, with no clear D. Germline values: CDR1 MGHRA, CDR2 YSYEKL. The CDR3 is made up of 16 amino acids. V lost 0 bases and J 0 bases, leaving 9 bases between the germline ends. CDR3 sequence: CASSQEMGYSNQPQHF. CDR3 nucleotide sequence: TGCGCCAGCAGCCAAGAGATGGGTTATAGCAATCAGCCCCAGCATTTT.

This chain links TRBV5-1 with TRBJ2-1, with no clear D. CDR3 length: 17 residues. In germline, CDR1 is SGHRS, CDR2 YFSETQ. With 0 bases removed from V and 6 bases from J, the gap between germline ends came to 19 bases. The CDR3 sequence is CASSLEFLETDINEQFF. The CDR3 DNA is TGCGCCAGCAGCTTGGAGTTCCTGGAGACTGACATCAATGAGCAGTTCTTC. Combining the CDR3 with reference TRBV5-1 and TRBJ2-1 gives the whole variable domain KAGVTQTPRYLIKTRGQQVTLSCSPISGHRSVSWYQQTPGQGLQFLFEYFSETQRNKGNFPGRFSGRQFSNSRSEMNVSTLELGDSALYLCASSLEFLETDINEQFFGPGTRLTVL.

The chain is built from TRBV7-9 and TRBJ2-1, with a weak D call TRBD2 (6 bases). The germline V gene encodes CDR1 SEHNR and CDR2 FQNEAQ (reference sequence). V shed 5 bases and J shed 8 bases, with 10 bases lying between them. The CDR3 is 12 residues long. DNA for the CDR3: TGTGCCAGCAGCGTGGGGGGAGATGAGCAGTTCTTC. It encodes CASSVGGDEQFF.

This chain links TRBV21-1 with TRBJ1-1. TRBV21-1 is given as a pseudogene. CDR3 length: 10 amino acids. The CDR3 DNA sequence: TGTGCCAGCAGCAAAGTAAAAGCTTTCTTT. Its protein is CASSKVKAFF.

This rearrangement joins TRBV6-1 to TRBJ2-7; possibly TRBD1 or TRBD2 for D (5 bases each). This CDR3 region has 13 residues. V was trimmed by 2 bases and J by 4 bases, leaving 9 bases between them. Germline loops: CDR1 MNHNS, CDR2 SASEGT. CDR3 residues: CASSERDGYEQYF. CDR3 in DNA: TGTGCCAGCAGTGAAAGGGACGGATACGAGCAGTACTTC.

The chain is built from TRBV5-1 and TRBJ2-7; D remains ambiguous. The germline gives CDR1 SGHRS, CDR2 YFSETQ. CDR3 length equals 15 residues. Trimming left V 0 bases short and J 2 bases short, with 12 bases between. The CDR3 loop is CASSLARASPYEQYF. The CDR3, as DNA: TGCGCCAGCAGCTTGGCCAGAGCATCCCCCTACGAGCAGTACTTC.

The rearrangement joins TRBV20-1 to TRBJ2-3; D is ambiguous. The CDR3 is 11 amino acids. The V end lost 6 bases, the J end lost 1 base, and 5 bases lay between the germline ends. Germline V gene sequence: CDR1 DFQATT, CDR2 SNEGSKA (reference sequence). The CDR3 reads CSADGTDTQYF. The CDR3 coding sequence is TGCAGTGCAGACGGCACAGATACGCAGTATTTT.

V gene TRBV5-1 combines with J gene TRBJ2-1, with D perhaps TRBD1 or TRBD2 (9 bases each). The V end lost 3 bases, the J end lost 9 bases, and 22 bases lay between the germline ends. The CDR3 has 16 amino acids. Looked up from germline, CDR1 is SGHRS and CDR2 is YFSETQ. The CDR3, as DNA: TGCGCCAGCAGCTGGGACAGGGTTCTAGCGGGGCGTGAGCAGTTCTTC. As protein: CASSWDRVLAGREQFF.

The chain recombines TRBV19 with TRBJ2-1, with D possibly being TRBD2 (5 bases). The V and J ends lost 1 base and 6 bases respectively, with 7 bases between them. Germline CDR1 LNHDA, CDR2 SQIVND (reference sequence). CDR3 length equals 13 residues. The CDR3 sequence: CASSIGTRNEQFF. For the CDR3, the DNA is TGTGCCAGTAGTATAGGGACTCGCAATGAGCAGTTCTTC. Based on the CDR3 plus reference TRBV19 and TRBJ2-1, the full variable domain is DGGITQSPKYLFRKEGQNVTLSCEQNLNHDAMYWYRQDPGQGLRLIYYSQIVNDFQKGDIAEGYSVSREKKESFPLTVTSAQKNPTAFYLCASSIGTRNEQFFGPGTRLTVL.